This T cell receptor (beta chain) was found in a study of blood T cells in healthy people across ages. With a J-beta primer mix and a sample-barcoded 5' primer, a second PCR ran about 6 to 11 cycles. No fewer than 2.5 million CDR3-containing paired-end reads came from each sample. Each CDR3 protein is one row after TCRdb ran MiXCR on the 5' RACE reads. Among just over 800,000 distinct CDR3 sequences, approximately 59% were seen once, and the ten largest hold roughly 26%. Worth noting for this clonotype: Its antigen is undetermined.

Study-level points and caveats: Greater diversity and more naive CD4+ cells were seen in long-lived donors than in aged donors.

The sequence derives from a man under 40 in good health. Material for sequencing was blood.

CDR3 in amino acids: CASPKGGPGYGYTF. The CDR3 coding sequence is TGTGCCAGCCCCAAGGGAGGGCCTGGATATGGCTACACCTTC. The chain recombines TRBV2 with TRBJ1-2; unclear D gene. V lost 8 bases to trimming and J lost 5 bases, with 18 bases between them. This CDR3 is built from 14 residues. Germline V gene lookup returns CDR1 SNHLY and CDR2 FYNNEI.